These 28 T cell receptor beta chains originate from one sample sequenced in a study of blood T cells in healthy people across ages. The authors ran a second PCR of 7 to 11 cycles using a sample-barcoded 5' primer and a J-beta primer mix. TCRdb re-called the 5' RACE reads through MiXCR, storing one row per CDR3 protein. The sample shows 1,100,000 or so distinct CDR3 sequences, 45% of them seen only once. Sequencing was done on a sample of blood. These receptors originate from a woman aged 55-69 years in good health.

This sequence joins TRBV5-1 and TRBJ2-1, with TRBD1 as a possible D gene (7 bases). V was clipped by 4 bases and J by 4 bases, with 21 bases between them. Germline loops: CDR1 SGHRS, CDR2 YFSETQ. There are 17 residues in the CDR3. Written as DNA, the CDR3 is TGCGCCAGCAGCCCCAGTTTGGACAGGAGGGCGTACAATGAGCAGTTCTTC. This translates into CASSPSLDRRAYNEQFF.

The chain has TRBV9 and TRBJ2-5; 7 bases agree with TRBD2. The CDR3 runs 15 residues. Germline V lookup: CDR1 SGDLS, CDR2 YYNGEE. V shed 2 bases, J shed 2 bases, and the junction held 6 bases outside the gene matches. DNA of the CDR3: TGTGCCAGCAGCGTGGAACTAGCGCTACAAGAGACCCAGTACTTC. This translates into CASSVELALQETQYF.

This clonotype was counted between two and nine times. The chain is built from TRBV7-2 and TRBJ2-3; D not certain. Looked up from germline, CDR1 is SGHTA and CDR2 is FQGNSA. Trimming left V 2 bases short and J 2 bases short, with 17 bases between. The CDR3 has 17 residues. The CDR3 bases are TGTGCCAGCAGCTTAACGTCGCGAATGGGATACACAGATACGCAGTATTTT. Translation: CASSLTSRMGYTDTQYF.

In DNA, the CDR3 is TGTGCCACCAGCAGAGGTGTAGGATGCGAGCAGTACTTC. Residues: CATSRGVGCEQYF. The V call is TRBV15, the J call TRBJ2-7, with D unclear. CDR3 length: 13 amino acids. V lost 1 base, J lost 6 bases, and 10 bases lay in between. CDR1 LNHNV and CDR2 YYDKDF come from the germline V gene (reference sequence).

This clonotype was counted a single time. CDR3 DNA: TGTGCCAGCTCACCGGCAGATTTCACGTATAGCAATCAGCCCCAGCATTTT. This encodes CASSPADFTYSNQPQHF. V usage is TRBV18 and J usage is TRBJ1-5; D gene ambiguous. Germline CDR1 and CDR2: KGHSH and LQKENI. Between the trimmed V and J ends, which lost 3 bases and 0 bases, there was a span of 15 bases. CDR3 length: 17 amino acids.

As DNA, the CDR3 is TGTGCCAGCAGCCGACTGGGGACGGGAGGGAACATTCAGTACTTC. Translation: CASSRLGTGGNIQYF. The V call is TRBV3-1, the J call TRBJ2-4; TRBD2 aligns across 8 bases. With 4 bases clipped from V and 7 bases from J, the junction kept 9 bases outside the gene matches. The germline V gene encodes CDR1 LGHDT and CDR2 YNNKEL (reference sequence). The CDR3 totals 15 residues.

Comment on this clonotype: One junction end does not reproduce the germline sequence, and a read error may be involved. The gene calls are TRBV3-1 and TRBJ1-6; D ambiguous. CDR1 and CDR2 (germline): LGHDT, YNNKEL (reference sequence). The CDR3 sequence is 14 residues long. The CDR3 region has the DNA TGTGCCGGCAGCGATGGACCGTATAATTCACCCCTCCACTTT. Protein product: CAGSDGPYNSPLHF.

The J gene is TRBJ2-1, the V gene TRBV20-1, with 9 bases that match TRBD2. The CDR3 runs 15 residues. Germline V gives CDR1 DFQATT, CDR2 SNEGSKA (reference sequence). The V gene end was trimmed by 0 bases and the J gene end by 9 bases; junction bases not matched to a gene: 9. The CDR3 here is CSARERAGGVGEQFF. For the CDR3, the DNA is TGCAGTGCTAGAGAGAGGGCGGGAGGGGTAGGTGAGCAGTTCTTC.

The genes are TRBV27 and TRBJ1-4, with a possible D match to TRBD1 (5 bases). Germline V CDR1 and CDR2: MNHEY, SMNVEV (reference sequence). This CDR3 has 14 residues. V was shortened by 3 bases and J by 7 bases, with 12 bases between the two germline ends. The CDR3 loop reads CASSFTGLPEKLFF. CDR3 in DNA: TGTGCCAGCAGTTTCACAGGCTTGCCTGAAAAACTGTTTTTT.

In this sample, this clonotype turned up a few times. The chain links TRBV20-1 to TRBJ2-3; tentative D call: TRBD2 (6 bases). This CDR3 is 14 amino acids long. V lost 1 base, J lost 6 bases, and 14 bases lay in between. Germline V CDR1 and CDR2: DFQATT, SNEGSKA (reference sequence). In DNA form, the CDR3 reads TGCAGTGCTAGAGGGTCCGGGGGTTTTGATACGCAGTATTTT. Residues: CSARGSGGFDTQYF.

This clonotype has a handful of counts. J is TRBJ2-5 and V is TRBV20-1; D might be TRBD1 or TRBD2, each matching 5 bases. CDR3 length: 12 residues. The germline V and J ends were trimmed by 4 bases and 3 bases, with 9 bases remaining between them. Germline lookup yields CDR1 DFQATT and CDR2 SNEGSKA (reference sequence). The CDR3 DNA follows: TGCAGTGCTAACGGGGACGAAGAGACCCAGTACTTC. It encodes CSANGDEETQYF.

This clonotype was seen only a few times. This sequence joins TRBV28 and TRBJ2-5, with 7 bases that match TRBD1. Germline V CDR1 and CDR2: MDHEN, SYDVKM. There are 15 residues in the CDR3. With V trimmed by 3 bases and J by 5 bases, 9 bases remained unmatched. CDR3 loop: CASSFGTGVRETQYF. The CDR3 DNA follows: TGTGCCAGCAGTTTCGGCACAGGGGTGAGGGAGACCCAGTACTTC.

This chain joins TRBV4-2 and TRBJ2-6; D ambiguous. Germline V gene sequence: CDR1 LGHNA, CDR2 YNFKEQ. The CDR3 covers 16 residues. Trimming removed 1 base at V and 1 base at J, with 8 bases between. The CDR3 loop reads CASSQGPQSGANVLTF. The CDR3 DNA reads TGTGCCAGCAGCCAAGGACCGCAATCTGGGGCCAACGTCCTGACTTTC.

The chain couples TRBV27 to TRBJ2-7; 7 bases are shared with TRBD2. The CDR3 contains 14 residues. The ends lost 5 bases at V and 0 bases at J; junction bases unmatched: 4. Germline V gives CDR1 MNHEY, CDR2 SMNVEV (reference sequence). The DNA of the CDR3 is TGTGCCAGCAGTCTGCGGGAGACCTCCTACGAGCAGTACTTC. Encoded protein: CASSLRETSYEQYF.

The chain recombines TRBV29-1 with TRBJ1-1; D call uncertain. V was pared by 4 bases and J by 3 bases, with 12 bases between. CDR3 length equals 13 residues. Looked up from germline, CDR1 is SQVTM and CDR2 is ANQGSEA. The CDR3 region is CSVVPVAYTEAFF. The CDR3 DNA sequence: TGCAGCGTTGTTCCAGTGGCGTACACTGAAGCTTTCTTT.

The chain uses TRBV6-1 and TRBJ1-6; no firm D call. Germline loops: CDR1 MNHNS, CDR2 SASEGT. CDR3 length equals 15 residues. V was cut by 0 bases and J by 7 bases, with 10 bases left in between. The CDR3 is CASSEAGLHNSPLHF. For the CDR3, the DNA is TGTGCCAGCAGTGAAGCGGGTCTCCACAATTCACCCCTCCACTTT.

About this clonotype: A read error is possible here, since a much larger clone lies one base away. The gene calls are TRBV5-6 and TRBJ2-4; D gene ambiguous. Gene TRBJ2-7 matches the end of the DNA better, so the J call may be wrong. The CDR3 loop spans 11 amino acids. Germline V CDR1 and CDR2: SGHDT, YYEEEE. CDR3 protein: CASSTNYEQYF. The DNA of the CDR3 is TGTGCCAGCAGCACAAACTACGAGCAGTACTTC.

The V and J genes are TRBV5-1 and TRBJ2-5; 9 positions agree with TRBD1. V shed 0 bases and J 1 base; nucleotides not matched to a gene: 7. The V gene's germline CDR1 is SGHRS and CDR2 YFSETQ. This CDR3 region has 17 residues. The chain's CDR3 is CASSLGEGTGTQETQYF. The CDR3, as DNA: TGCGCCAGCAGCTTGGGCGAAGGGACAGGGACCCAAGAGACCCAGTACTTC.

J is TRBJ2-3 and V is TRBV28, with no clear D. V was cut by 2 bases and J by 6 bases, with 9 bases left in between. CDR3 length: 13 residues. CDR1 is MDHEN, CDR2 SYDVKM, per germline. The CDR3 DNA reads TGTGCCAGCAGTTTAGGGGTAGAGGATACGCAGTATTTT. The encoded protein is CASSLGVEDTQYF.

The chain recombines TRBV13 with TRBJ1-2, with D maybe TRBD1 (5 bases). V lost 5 bases and J 4 bases, leaving 17 bases between the germline ends. Germline V CDR1 and CDR2: PRHDT, FYEKMQ (reference sequence). The length of the CDR3 is 15 residues. In nucleotides, the CDR3 is TGTGCCAGCAGCCCTCGGGGCAGACAACTCTATGGCTACACCTTC. Translation: CASSPRGRQLYGYTF.

This rearrangement joins TRBV7-6 to TRBJ2-7; D not certain. V lost 2 bases and J lost 5, with 13 bases in between. The CDR3 contains 14 residues. Germline CDR1 is SGHVS and CDR2 is FNYEAQ. CDR3 residues: CASSLSGSADEQYF. In nucleotides, the CDR3 is TGTGCCAGCAGCTTATCCGGATCGGCAGACGAGCAGTACTTC.

The chain recombines TRBV4-2 with TRBJ2-7; 14 positions agree with TRBD2. Per germline, CDR1 LGHNA and CDR2 YNFKEQ. CDR3 length: 17 amino acids. V shed 1 base, J shed 6 bases, and the junction held 8 bases outside the gene matches. CDR3 bases: TGTGCCAGCAGCCAAGCCCCCGGACTAGCGGGAGGCGCCGAGCAGTACTTC. This gives the protein CASSQAPGLAGGAEQYF.

This clonotype was found once. The J gene is TRBJ2-7, the V gene TRBV20-1, with D hard to call. The germline V gene has CDR1 DFQATT and CDR2 SNEGSKA (reference sequence). Trimming left V 0 bases short and J 0 bases short, with 15 bases between. This CDR3 region has 16 residues. The CDR3 nucleotides read TGCAGTGCTAGAGATCAGTTGGTCTACGGCTCCTACGAGCAGTACTTC. Protein sequence: CSARDQLVYGSYEQYF.

CDR3 coding DNA: TGTGCCAGCAGGGCCGCGACAGGGATTGAGCAGTACTTC. As protein: CASRAATGIEQYF. This rearrangement joins TRBV12-3 or TRBV12-4 to TRBJ2-7; TRBD1 matches 7 bases. With 6 bases clipped from V and 7 bases from J, the junction kept 9 bases outside the gene matches. CDR3 size: 13 residues.

The chain recombines TRBV28 with TRBJ2-3, with 7 bases aligning to TRBD1. V trimming: 3 bases; J trimming: 3 bases; junction bases outside the gene matches: 12. The CDR3 runs 17 residues. Germline V lookup: CDR1 MDHEN, CDR2 SYDVKM. This chain's CDR3 is CASSFMVGEGATDTQYF. CDR3 DNA: TGTGCCAGCAGTTTTATGGTGGGCGAGGGGGCAACAGATACGCAGTATTTT.

CDR3 in amino acids: CASSRGPSGFQETQYF. CDR3 DNA sequence: TGTGCCAGCTCGCGCGGGCCGTCCGGATTCCAAGAGACCCAGTACTTC. V is TRBV18 and J is TRBJ2-5, with a weak D call TRBD2 (5 bases). Trimming shortened V by 6 bases and J by 1 base, and 18 bases separated the two germline ends. CDR1 is KGHSH and CDR2 is LQKENI in the germline V gene. The CDR3 loop spans 16 amino acids.

This clonotype was seen a few times. The chain is built from TRBV9 and TRBJ2-3, with D tentatively TRBD1 or TRBD2 (5 bases each). The V end lost 3 bases, the J end lost 4 bases, and 12 bases lay between the germline ends. This CDR3 is built from 14 residues. Germline CDR1 SGDLS, CDR2 YYNGEE. CDR3 sequence: CASSGGSESDTQYF. The CDR3 DNA reads as TGTGCCAGCAGCGGGGGGAGCGAATCAGATACGCAGTATTTT.

This clonotype appeared a single time. The chain uses TRBV3-1 and TRBJ2-3, with TRBD2 identical over 9 bases. Germline V gives CDR1 LGHDT, CDR2 YNNKEL (reference sequence). This CDR3 contains 17 residues. J gave up 6 bases and V 4 bases, and 14 bases lay outside the gene matches. The CDR3 loop reads CASSPGGTSLMLDTQYF. In DNA form, the CDR3 reads TGTGCCAGCAGCCCCGGCGGGACTAGCTTGATGTTGGATACGCAGTATTTT.